The text below deals with one TCR beta chain. As yet, its antigen is unknown. PCR primers comprised 60 Vbeta and 13 Jbeta primers. Profiling relied on immunoSEQ multiplex PCR, and the TCRdb table lists in-frame clones only, not all of them. The top ten clones hold around 10% of a sample with 150,000 to 200,000 clones, more than 70% of them seen once. This record belongs to a study of cytomegalovirus exposure and HLA in healthy donors. Study context: An analysis done earlier identified more than 100 million unique TCR beta sequences from 200 million or so T cells. The study, taken as a whole, reports: In a later analysis, an Asian-associated ancestry cluster reportedly showed fewer N-insertions than the approximately 700-donor mean. Previous analysis showed most TCR beta V segments were productive about 90% or about 30% of the time. Within a later analysis, the majority of CMV-associated TCR beta chains appeared HLA-restricted.

CDR3 length equals 16 residues. Germline loops: CDR1 SGHNT, CDR2 YENEEA. J was trimmed by 6 bases and V by 3 bases; bases with no gene match: 12. The gene calls are TRBV11-3 and TRBJ2-3, with TRBD2 identical over 7 bases. The TCR comes from a man younger than 35 in good health and CMV-seropositive. What was sequenced was PBMCs. DNA of the CDR3: TGTGCCAGCAGCTTTGCCGGGACGGGGGGTCCGGATACGCAGTATTTT. Amino acids: CASSFAGTGGPDTQYF.